This paragraph covers one T cell receptor beta chain sequence. Its cognate antigen has yet to be identified. The input lacks base qualities; no much larger clone sits a single base away. Participants in the prospective study were aged roughly 18 to 95 years, lived in 20 to 25 United States geographic areas, and enrolled through a virtual design. Cohort assignment in the prospective study relied on participant-reported clinical history from a screening survey and a study questionnaire. For ImmuneRACE Cohort 3, a participant was defined as recovered based on two consecutive negative NP/OP PCR tests, clearance by a healthcare professional, or resolution of symptoms. In the prospective study, whole blood, serum and a nasopharyngeal or oropharyngeal swab were collected from each participant by mobile phlebotomists. Prospective study participants could optionally give additional blood draws and questionnaires over a 2-month period. Prospective study blood samples were shipped either frozen or at room temperature before DNA extraction.

The sample belongs to a study of blood T cell repertoires in COVID-19 (dated by TCRdb to 2019 to 2021). Study-level background: Collaborator samples came from the United States, Italy and Spain and covered acute and convalescent phases of COVID-19. Where available, HLA class I and class II types were obtained from metadata supplied by the sample provider rather than from assay-based typing. The repertoires were released in a freely available public database intended as a resource for research on the immune response to SARS-CoV-2. Nearly every sample came with metadata listing a de-identified subject ID, COVID-19 status, age in years and sex. The prospective study material was composed of cDNA or gDNA derived from T cells, B-cell-depleted T cells, or PBMCs. Samples were obtained from the ongoing ImmuneRACE study (first 160 participants) and from about 1,300 subjects provided by 6 global collaborators. The dataset comprised deeply sampled blood TCRbeta repertoires from subjects exposed to, actively infected with, or recovered from COVID-19.

TCRbeta CDR3 regions were amplified from genomic DNA using the immunoSEQ Assay, a bias-controlled multiplex PCR. Per the original workflow: Nucleated cell counts per sample were estimated from amplification of reference gene primers within the assay. To quantify the absolute abundance of each unique TCRbeta CDR3 rearrangement, sequence reads were collapsed and filtered. Productive Simpson clonality was computed per sample as the square root of Simpson's diversity index over productive rearrangements. The source is immuneACCESS, and TCRdb retained only in-frame sequences with V and J called. Part of the clones is not carried over; for the studies checked, unresolved V genes explain less than half of this, and the remainder is unexplained. V, J and clone size derive from that table, while D and trimming were established from the DNA sequence. The sample table shows about 410,000 clones, and around 90% are seen once. The ten most abundant clones make up about 0.6% of the sample.

Summary of the overall study and its limitations: The quantity of clinical and demographic metadata differed by source and by participant and was supplied without curation.

Sequences were obtained from PBMCs or T cells enriched from blood (not recorded which). This sequence was found in a man younger than 35 who had recovered from COVID-19.

The base sequence is TGTGCCAGCAGTTTAGGGACAGGGGTCAATCAGCCCCAGCATTTT. It translates to CASSLGTGVNQPQHF. The sequence links TRBV28 to TRBJ1-5, with 10 bases in between that match TRBD1. From the germline V gene, CDR1 is MDHEN and CDR2 is SYDVKM. From the cysteine through the phenylalanine, the CDR3 covers 15 amino acids. The retained sequence is limited to the CDR3, 45 bases, with the frame set at the first base. The germline V and J ends show losses of 2 bases and 3 bases respectively, and no gene match explains 1 base of the junction. Where the CDR3 stops, the reference TRBV28 and TRBJ1-5 genes take over; the full variable domain is DVKVTQSSRYLVKRTGEKVFLECVQDMDHENMFWYRQDPGLGLRLIYFSYDVKMKEKGDIPEGYSVSREKKERFSLILESASTNQTSMYLCASSLGTGVNQPQHFGDGTRLSIL.